What follows is one TCR beta chain and its context. This CDR3 has 19 residues. Looked up from germline, CDR1 is KGHSH and CDR2 is LQKENI. V lost 2 bases, J lost 1 base, and 23 bases lay in between. Method: immunoSEQ multiplex PCR; TCRdb's copy keeps in-frame clones and lacks some. Here the sample spans tens of thousands of clones, approximately 95% being singletons. This record comes from a study of T cell changes during pregnancy in multiple sclerosis. The receptor's source is a female donor with multiple sclerosis, enrolled in a pregnancy study. The starting material was CD8+ T cells from peripheral blood mononuclear cells, obtained in the third trimester of pregnancy. The J gene is TRBJ1-1, the V gene TRBV18; D gene uncertain. CDR3 nucleotide sequence: TGTGCCAGCTCACCAGTAAAGGAGACCTTCGGAAGGCCGAACACTGAAGCTTTCTTT. Translating it yields CASSPVKETFGRPNTEAFF.